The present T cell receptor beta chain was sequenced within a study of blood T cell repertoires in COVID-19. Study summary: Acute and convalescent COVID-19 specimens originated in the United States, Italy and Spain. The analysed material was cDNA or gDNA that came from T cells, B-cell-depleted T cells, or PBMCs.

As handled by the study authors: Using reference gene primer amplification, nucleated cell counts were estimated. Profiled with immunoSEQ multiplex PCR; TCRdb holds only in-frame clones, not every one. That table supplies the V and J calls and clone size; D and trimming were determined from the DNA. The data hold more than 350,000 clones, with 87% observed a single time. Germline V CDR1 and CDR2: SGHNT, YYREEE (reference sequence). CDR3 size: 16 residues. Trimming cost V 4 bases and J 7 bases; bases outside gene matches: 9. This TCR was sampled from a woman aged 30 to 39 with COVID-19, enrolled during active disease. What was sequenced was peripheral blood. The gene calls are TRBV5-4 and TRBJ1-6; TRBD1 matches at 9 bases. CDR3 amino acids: CASSKPGQGDNSPLHF. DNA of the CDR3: TGTGCCAGCAGCAAACCGGGACAGGGTGACAATTCACCCCTCCACTTT.